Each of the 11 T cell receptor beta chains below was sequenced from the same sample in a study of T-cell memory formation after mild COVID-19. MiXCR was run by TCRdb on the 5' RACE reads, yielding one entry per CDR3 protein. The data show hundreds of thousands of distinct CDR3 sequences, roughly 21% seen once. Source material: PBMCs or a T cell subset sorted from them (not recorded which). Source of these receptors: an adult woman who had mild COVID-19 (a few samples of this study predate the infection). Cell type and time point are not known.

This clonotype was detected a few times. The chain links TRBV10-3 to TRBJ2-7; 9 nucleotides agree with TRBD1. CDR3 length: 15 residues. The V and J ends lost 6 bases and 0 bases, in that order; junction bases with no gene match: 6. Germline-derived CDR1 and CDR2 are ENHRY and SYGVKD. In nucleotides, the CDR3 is TGTGCCATCAGAACGGACAGGGGCAGCTCCTACGAGCAGTACTTC. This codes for CAIRTDRGSSYEQYF.

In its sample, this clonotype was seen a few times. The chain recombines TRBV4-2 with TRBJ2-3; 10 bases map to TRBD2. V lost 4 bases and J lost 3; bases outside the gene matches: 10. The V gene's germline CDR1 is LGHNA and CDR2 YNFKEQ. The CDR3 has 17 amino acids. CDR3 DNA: TGTGCCAGCAGCCCGGACTTAGCGGGAGGTGGAACAGATACGCAGTATTTT. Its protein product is CASSPDLAGGGTDTQYF.

The CDR3 nucleotides read TGTGCCAGCAGGGGACTAGCGGATACGCAGTATTTT. This codes for CASRGLADTQYF. The chain uses TRBV2 and TRBJ2-3, with TRBD2 identical over 10 bases. Germline V CDR1 and CDR2: SNHLY, FYNNEI. J lost 6 bases, V lost 6 bases, and 0 bases had no gene match. The CDR3 totals 12 residues.

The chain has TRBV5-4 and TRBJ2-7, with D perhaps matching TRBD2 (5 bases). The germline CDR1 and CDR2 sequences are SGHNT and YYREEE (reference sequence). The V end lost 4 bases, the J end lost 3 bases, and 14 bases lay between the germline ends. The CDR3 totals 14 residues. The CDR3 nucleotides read TGTGCCAGCAGCCCACCCGGGAACCACTACGAGCAGTACTTC. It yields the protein CASSPPGNHYEQYF.

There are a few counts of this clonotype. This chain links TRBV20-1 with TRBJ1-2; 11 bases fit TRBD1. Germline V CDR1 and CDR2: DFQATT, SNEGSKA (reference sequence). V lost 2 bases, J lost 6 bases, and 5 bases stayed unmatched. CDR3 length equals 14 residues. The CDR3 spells CSARKDRGQDGYTF. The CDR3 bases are TGCAGTGCTAGAAAGGACAGGGGGCAGGATGGCTACACCTTC.

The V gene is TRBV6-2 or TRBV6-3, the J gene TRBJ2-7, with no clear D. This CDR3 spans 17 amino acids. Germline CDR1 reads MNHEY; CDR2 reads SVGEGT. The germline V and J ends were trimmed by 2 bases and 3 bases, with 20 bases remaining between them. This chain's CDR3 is CASSYPSDGGTIYEQYF. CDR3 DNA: TGTGCCAGCAGTTACCCGTCTGACGGCGGTACTATCTACGAGCAGTACTTC.

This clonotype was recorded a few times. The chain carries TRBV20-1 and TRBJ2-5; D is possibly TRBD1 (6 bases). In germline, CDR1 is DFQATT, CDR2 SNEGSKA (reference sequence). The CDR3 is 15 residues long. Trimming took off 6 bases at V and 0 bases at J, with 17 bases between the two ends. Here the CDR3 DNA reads TGCAGTGCCATCGGGTTGACAGGCAACCAAGAGACCCAGTACTTC. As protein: CSAIGLTGNQETQYF.

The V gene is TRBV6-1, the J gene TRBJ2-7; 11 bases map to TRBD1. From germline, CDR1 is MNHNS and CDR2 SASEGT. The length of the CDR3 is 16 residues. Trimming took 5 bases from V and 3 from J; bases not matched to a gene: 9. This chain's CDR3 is CASSLAWDRGFYEQYF. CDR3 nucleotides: TGTGCCAGCAGTCTTGCATGGGACAGGGGGTTCTACGAGCAGTACTTC.

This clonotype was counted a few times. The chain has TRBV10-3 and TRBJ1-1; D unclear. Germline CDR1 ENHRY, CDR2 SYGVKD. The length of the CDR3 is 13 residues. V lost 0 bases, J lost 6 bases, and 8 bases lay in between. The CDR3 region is CAISESPGSEAFF. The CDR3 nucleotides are TGTGCCATCAGTGAGTCGCCTGGCTCTGAAGCTTTCTTT.

The CDR3 DNA follows: TGTGCCAGCAGGCGCTTATTAGCCACTTCGGGCACAGATACGCAGTATTTT. Protein sequence: CASRRLLATSGTDTQYF. The rearrangement uses TRBV6-6 and TRBJ2-3; D gene ambiguous. With 6 bases removed from V and 1 base from J, the gap between germline ends came to 20 bases. Germline CDR1 and CDR2: MNHNY and SVGAGI (reference sequence). The CDR3 spans 17 residues.

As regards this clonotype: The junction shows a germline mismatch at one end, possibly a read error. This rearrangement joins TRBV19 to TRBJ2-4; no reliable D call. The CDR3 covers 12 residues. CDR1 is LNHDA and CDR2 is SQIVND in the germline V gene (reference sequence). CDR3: CARTPQLGILEF. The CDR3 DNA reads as TGTGCCAGGACCCCTCAGTTGGGGATCCTAGAGTTC.